Here is one TCR beta chain with its context. This specimen belongs to a study of cytomegalovirus exposure and HLA in healthy donors. Primers for the PCR totalled 60 Vbeta and 13 Jbeta. Only in-frame clones appear in the TCRdb table, and some are missing; sequencing was by immunoSEQ multiplex PCR. The top ten clones hold about 10% of a sample with approximately 98,000 clones, around 75% of them seen once. V was shortened by 2 bases and J by 4 bases, with 9 bases between the two germline ends. Germline loops: CDR1 SGDLS, CDR2 YYNGEE. This CDR3 region has 13 residues. It was healthy bone marrow donors who served as donors.

This receptor was taken from a man aged 18 to 30 in good health and CMV-seropositive. V is TRBV9 and J is TRBJ1-1, with D unresolved. What was sequenced was PBMCs. This chain's CDR3 is CASSVTGFTEAFF. The CDR3 bases are TGTGCCAGCAGCGTGACCGGGTTCACTGAAGCTTTCTTT. Combining the CDR3 with reference TRBV9 and TRBJ1-1 gives the whole variable domain DSGVTQTPKHLITATGQRVTLRCSPRSGDLSVYWYQQSLDQGLQFLIQYYNGEERAKGNILERFSAQQFPDLHSELNLSSLELGDSALYFCASSVTGFTEAFFGQGTRLTVV.